What follows are 11 T cell receptor beta chains derived from one specimen sequenced in a study of early T cells in non-severe SARS-CoV-2 infection. MiXCR was run by TCRdb on the 5' RACE reads, yielding one entry per CDR3 protein. The sample carries some 27,000 distinct CDR3 sequences, approximately 4.8% recorded once. Input material: whole blood. All receptors derive from an adult who was a healthcare worker with PCR-confirmed SARS-CoV-2 infection or an uninfected control (not recorded which).

The sample holds many counts of this clonotype. The chain carries TRBV5-6 and TRBJ2-1; 8 nucleotides line up with TRBD1. CDR3 length equals 16 residues. The V and J ends lost 3 bases and 4 bases, in that order; junction bases with no gene match: 9. CDR1 SGHDT and CDR2 YYEEEE come from the germline V gene. The CDR3 loop is CASSSSRQGRYNEQFF. The CDR3 DNA is TGTGCCAGCAGCTCCTCCCGACAGGGGCGATACAATGAGCAGTTCTTC.

This clonotype was counted a few times. This chain joins TRBV11-1 and TRBJ2-6; tentatively, D is TRBD1 (6 bases). The CDR3 extends over 16 amino acids. V was trimmed by 4 bases and J by 0 bases, leaving 10 bases between them. The V gene's germline CDR1 is SGHAT and CDR2 FQDESV (reference sequence). Written as DNA, the CDR3 is TGTGCCAGCAGCTACGACAGGTACTCTGGGGCCAACGTCCTGACTTTC. This encodes CASSYDRYSGANVLTF.

Only a few counts were recorded for this clonotype. This chain uses TRBV20-1 with TRBJ2-5; D possibly matches TRBD1 or TRBD2 (5 bases each). Trimming left V 6 bases short and J 0 bases short, with 20 bases between. The germline V gene encodes CDR1 DFQATT and CDR2 SNEGSKA (reference sequence). The CDR3 consists of 16 residues. The CDR3 protein is CSACTPGPTYQETQYF. CDR3 nucleotide sequence: TGCAGTGCGTGTACTCCGGGACCGACGTACCAAGAGACCCAGTACTTC.

This clonotype was counted many times. The chain employs TRBV6-1 and TRBJ2-1; D ambiguous. This CDR3 comprises 13 residues. V gave up 1 base and J gave up 4 bases, with 5 bases separating them. Germline CDR1 and CDR2: MNHNS and SASEGT. CDR3 coding DNA: TGTGCCAGCAGTGAAGTAGGGTACAATGAGCAGTTCTTC. This encodes CASSEVGYNEQFF.

This clonotype was counted a few times. The rearrangement links TRBV10-3 to TRBJ2-1, with TRBD2 identical over 11 bases. J was trimmed by 6 bases and V by 4 bases; bases with no gene match: 8. The CDR3 runs 16 residues. From germline, CDR1 is ENHRY and CDR2 SYGVKD. CDR3 amino acids: CAISVVAGGVSNEQFF. The CDR3 bases are TGTGCCATCAGTGTGGTAGCGGGAGGGGTAAGCAATGAGCAGTTCTTC.

This chain joins TRBV28 and TRBJ1-6; D is possibly TRBD1 (6 bases). V dropped 4 bases and J dropped 7 bases, with 11 bases sitting between them. Germline CDR1 reads MDHEN; CDR2 reads SYDVKM. The CDR3 length is 14 residues. The CDR3 sequence is CASSSGAGNSPLHF. CDR3 DNA: TGTGCCAGCAGTTCGGGGGCAGGAAATTCACCCCTCCACTTT.

This clonotype appeared many times. The V and J genes are TRBV24-1 and TRBJ1-5; weak D call: TRBD1 (6 bases). CDR3 length: 17 amino acids. V was clipped by 3 bases and J by 2 bases, with 16 bases between them. The germline V gene encodes CDR1 KGHDR and CDR2 SFDVKD. CDR3 nucleotide sequence: TGTGCCACCAGTGATGGGGGGGCCACTGGGGGCAATCAGCCCCAGCATTTT. Translated, it gives CATSDGGATGGNQPQHF.

In this sample, this clonotype turned up many times. The chain joins TRBV10-3 to TRBJ1-6; D gene unclear. V lost 3 bases and J 8 bases, leaving 5 bases between the germline ends. This CDR3 comprises 12 residues. Germline loops: CDR1 ENHRY, CDR2 SYGVKD. The CDR3 reads CAISEADSPLHF. The CDR3 DNA is TGTGCCATCAGTGAAGCAGATTCACCCCTCCACTTT.

This clonotype was seen at least ten times. The rearrangement uses TRBV7-8 and TRBJ2-1; D is perhaps TRBD2 (5 bases). V lost 2 bases, J lost 6 bases, and 8 bases lay in between. The germline gives CDR1 SGHVS, CDR2 FQNEAQ. The CDR3 totals 13 residues. In nucleotides, the CDR3 is TGTGCCAGCAGCTTACTAGCTATCAATGAGCAGTTCTTC. This sequence encodes CASSLLAINEQFF.

This clonotype was seen many times. The V gene is TRBV24-1, the J gene TRBJ2-5; 9 nucleotides align to TRBD1. The CDR3 sequence is 14 residues long. Germline trimming cut 5 bases from V and 3 bases from J; bases unmatched to any gene: 3. Looked up from germline, CDR1 is KGHDR and CDR2 is SFDVKD. The CDR3 reads CATSGRDREETQYF. The CDR3 region has the DNA TGTGCCACCAGTGGTAGGGACAGGGAAGAGACCCAGTACTTC.

This clonotype was recorded at least ten times. J is TRBJ2-2 and V is TRBV5-1; TRBD2 might be the D (6 bases). The CDR3 is 16 amino acids. Germline V gene sequence: CDR1 SGHRS, CDR2 YFSETQ. Trimming took 1 base from V and 6 from J, leaving 16 bases between them. CDR3 protein: CASSLNEAGLAGELFF. CDR3 DNA: TGCGCCAGCAGCTTGAACGAAGCGGGTTTAGCCGGGGAGCTGTTTTTT.